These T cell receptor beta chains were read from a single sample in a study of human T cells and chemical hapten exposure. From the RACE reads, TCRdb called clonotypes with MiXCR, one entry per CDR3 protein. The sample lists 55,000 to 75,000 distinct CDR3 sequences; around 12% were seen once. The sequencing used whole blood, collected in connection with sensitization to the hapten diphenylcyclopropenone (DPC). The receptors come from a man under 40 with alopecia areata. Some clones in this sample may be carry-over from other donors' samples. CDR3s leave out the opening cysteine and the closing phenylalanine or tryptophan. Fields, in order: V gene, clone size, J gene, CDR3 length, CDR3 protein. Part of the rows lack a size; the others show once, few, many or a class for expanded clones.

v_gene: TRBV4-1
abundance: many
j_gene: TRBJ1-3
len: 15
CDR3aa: ASSLRSISFSGNTIY

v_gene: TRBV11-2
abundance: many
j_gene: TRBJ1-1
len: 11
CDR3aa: ASSLENYAEAF

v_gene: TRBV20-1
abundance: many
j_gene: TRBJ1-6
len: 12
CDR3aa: SARAAGSNSPLH

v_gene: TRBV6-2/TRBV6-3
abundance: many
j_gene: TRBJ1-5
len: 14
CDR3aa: ASRPRTGSVVQPQH

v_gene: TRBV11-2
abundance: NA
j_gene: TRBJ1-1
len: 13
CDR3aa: ASSFVAGGYLEAF

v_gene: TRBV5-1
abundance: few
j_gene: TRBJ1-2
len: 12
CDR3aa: ASSLEGIRVGYT

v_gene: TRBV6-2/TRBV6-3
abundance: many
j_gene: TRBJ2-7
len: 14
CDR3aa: ASSSSSRGSPYEQY

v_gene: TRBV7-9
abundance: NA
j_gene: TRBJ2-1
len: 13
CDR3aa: ASSKASGGAYEQF

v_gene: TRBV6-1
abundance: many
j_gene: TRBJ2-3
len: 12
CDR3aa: ASRRERDTDTQY

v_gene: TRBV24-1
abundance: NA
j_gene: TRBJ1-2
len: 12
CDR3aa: ATSRGTVNYGYT

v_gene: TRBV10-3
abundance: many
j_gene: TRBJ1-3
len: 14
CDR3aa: AIGAEQGGSGNTIY

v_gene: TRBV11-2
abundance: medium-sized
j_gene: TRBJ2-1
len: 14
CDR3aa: ASSLDRLTGASEQF

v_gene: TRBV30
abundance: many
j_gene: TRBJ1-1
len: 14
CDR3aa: AWSVRSTVWASEAF

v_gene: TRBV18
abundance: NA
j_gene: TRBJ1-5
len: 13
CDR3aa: ASSPPNLRNQPQH

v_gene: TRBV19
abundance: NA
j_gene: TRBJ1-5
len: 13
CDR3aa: ASSIYSGSNQPQH

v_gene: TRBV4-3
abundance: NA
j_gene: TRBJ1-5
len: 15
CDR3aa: ASSQVMVGHSNQPQH

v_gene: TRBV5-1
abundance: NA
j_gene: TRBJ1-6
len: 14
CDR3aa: ASSKAGTGIGSPLH

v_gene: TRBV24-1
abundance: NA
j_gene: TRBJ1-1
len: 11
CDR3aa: ATREGLNTEAF

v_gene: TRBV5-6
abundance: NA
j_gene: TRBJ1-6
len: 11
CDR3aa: ASSLFLDSPLH

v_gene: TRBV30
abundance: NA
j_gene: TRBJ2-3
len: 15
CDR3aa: AWSGRQGVRYTDTQY

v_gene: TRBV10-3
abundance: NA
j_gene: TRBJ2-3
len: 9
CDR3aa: ATQWGTTQY

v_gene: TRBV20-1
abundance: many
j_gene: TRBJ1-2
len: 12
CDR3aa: SARDPQSNYGYT

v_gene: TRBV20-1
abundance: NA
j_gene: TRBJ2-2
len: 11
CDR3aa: SASKNPTGELF

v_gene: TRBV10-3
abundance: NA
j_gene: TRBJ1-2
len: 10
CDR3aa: AISDIGYGYT

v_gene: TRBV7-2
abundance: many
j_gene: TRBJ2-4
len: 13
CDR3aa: ASSTPQGGLNIQY

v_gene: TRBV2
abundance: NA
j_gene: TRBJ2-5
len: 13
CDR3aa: ASSEVGGQARTQY

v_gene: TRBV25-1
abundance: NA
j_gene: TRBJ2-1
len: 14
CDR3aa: ASSESGGWSYNEQF

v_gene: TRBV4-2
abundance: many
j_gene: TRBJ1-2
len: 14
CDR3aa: ASSQGAGTGVIGYT

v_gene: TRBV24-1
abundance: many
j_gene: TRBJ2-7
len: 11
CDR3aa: ATSAPTSYEQY

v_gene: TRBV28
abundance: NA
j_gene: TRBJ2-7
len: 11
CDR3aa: ASSLISYLEQY

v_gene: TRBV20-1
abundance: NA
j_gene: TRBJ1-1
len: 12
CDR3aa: SAIDRPMNTEAF

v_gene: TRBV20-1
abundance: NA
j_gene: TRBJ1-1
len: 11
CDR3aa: SAREGARTEAF

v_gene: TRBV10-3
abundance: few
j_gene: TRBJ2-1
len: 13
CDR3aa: AISEWESTGHEQF

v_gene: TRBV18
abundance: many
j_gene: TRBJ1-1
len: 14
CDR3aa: ASSPLREVPNTEAF

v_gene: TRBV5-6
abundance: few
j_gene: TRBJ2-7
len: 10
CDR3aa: ASSRTGNEQY

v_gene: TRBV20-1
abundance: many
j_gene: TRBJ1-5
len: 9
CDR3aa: SARGNQPQH

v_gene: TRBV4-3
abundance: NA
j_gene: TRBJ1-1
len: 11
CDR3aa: ASSQDAGTEAF

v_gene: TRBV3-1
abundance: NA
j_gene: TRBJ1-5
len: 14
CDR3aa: ASSQDWGNGNQPQH

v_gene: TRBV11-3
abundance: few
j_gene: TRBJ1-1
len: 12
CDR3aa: ASSGAGADTEAF

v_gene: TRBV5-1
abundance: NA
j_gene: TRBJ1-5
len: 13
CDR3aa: ASSRGQGANQPQH

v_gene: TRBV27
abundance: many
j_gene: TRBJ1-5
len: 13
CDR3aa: ASSKKPGGHQPQH

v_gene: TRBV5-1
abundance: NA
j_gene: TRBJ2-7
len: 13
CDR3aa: ASSRGTEGTYEQY

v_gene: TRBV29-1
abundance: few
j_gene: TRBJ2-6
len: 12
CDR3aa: SVEQDSGANVLT

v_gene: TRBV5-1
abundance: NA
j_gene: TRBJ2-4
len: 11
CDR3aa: ASSSGPKNIQY

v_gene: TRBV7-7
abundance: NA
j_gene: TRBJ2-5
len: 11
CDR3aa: ASSTTVPETQY

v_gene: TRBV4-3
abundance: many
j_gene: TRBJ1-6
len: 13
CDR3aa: ASSQDHRDNSPLH

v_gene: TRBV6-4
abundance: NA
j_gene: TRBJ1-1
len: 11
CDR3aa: ASSFDSNTEAF

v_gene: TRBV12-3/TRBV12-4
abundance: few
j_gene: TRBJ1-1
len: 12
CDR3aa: ASSPRTVNTEAF

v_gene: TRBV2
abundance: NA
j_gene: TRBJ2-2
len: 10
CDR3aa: ASRGNTGELF

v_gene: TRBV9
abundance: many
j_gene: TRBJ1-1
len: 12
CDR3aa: ASSVEGRSKGAF

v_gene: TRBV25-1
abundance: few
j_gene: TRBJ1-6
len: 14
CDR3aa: ASSEYRGRYNSPLH

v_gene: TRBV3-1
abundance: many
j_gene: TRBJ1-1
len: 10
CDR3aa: ASGTANTEAF

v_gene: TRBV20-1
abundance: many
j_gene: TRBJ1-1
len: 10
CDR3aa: SAFGPRPEAF

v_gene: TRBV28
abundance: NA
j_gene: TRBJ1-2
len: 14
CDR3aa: ASSLPGTLSNYGYT

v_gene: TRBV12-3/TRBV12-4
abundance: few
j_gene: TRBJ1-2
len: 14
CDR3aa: ASSLPPGHGGYGYT